The 30 T cell receptor beta chains in this list originate from one sample, sequenced in a study of blood T cell repertoires in COVID-19. Using immunoSEQ multiplex PCR, the repertoire was profiled, and TCRdb retains in-frame clones only, with some absent. The sample yields around 100,000 clones, more than 75% seen once. The specimen sequenced was peripheral blood. These receptors were taken from a human donor in a cohort sampled during active COVID-19.

V and J are TRBV7-3 and TRBJ1-1, with TRBD1 matching 8 bases. Germline CDR1 and CDR2: SGHTA and FQGTGA. This CDR3 has 14 amino acids. The V segment lost 5 bases and the J segment 11 bases; nucleotides outside the gene matches: 13. CDR3: CASSLKGQGDKAFF. CDR3 DNA sequence: TGTGCCAGCAGCCTTAAAGGACAGGGTGATAAGGCTTTCTTT.

The V and J genes are TRBV3-1 (or the pseudogene TRBV3-2) and TRBJ1-5; D unresolved. The CDR3 spans 12 residues. V lost 1 base and J lost 6, with 4 bases in between. CDR1 is LGHDT and CDR2 is YNNKEL in the germline V gene (reference sequence). Written as DNA, the CDR3 is TGTGCCAGCAGCCAAGCGAGTCAGCCCCAGCATTTT. It is translated as CASSQASQPQHF.

The rearrangement uses TRBV5-5 and TRBJ2-2; 7 nucleotides line up with TRBD1. V was clipped by 2 bases and J by 5 bases; unmatched bases: 6. This CDR3 region has 15 residues. Germline loops: CDR1 SGHKS, CDR2 YYEKEE (reference sequence). The DNA for the CDR3 is TGTGCCAGCAGCTTCACAGGGGTTAGTACCGGGGAGCTGTTTTTT. It is translated as CASSFTGVSTGELFF.

This chain links TRBV18 with TRBJ2-3, with D unresolved. Germline V gene lookup returns CDR1 KGHSH and CDR2 LQKENI. V dropped 2 bases and J dropped 0 bases, with 9 bases sitting between them. This CDR3 region has 15 residues. DNA of the CDR3: TGTGCCAGCTCACCATCCCAGTCAAGCACAGATACGCAGTATTTT. This translates into CASSPSQSSTDTQYF.

The chain carries TRBV2 and TRBJ1-5; D unclear. Trimming cost V 7 bases and J 4 bases, with 17 bases left between them. The length of the CDR3 is 15 residues. Per germline, CDR1 SNHLY and CDR2 FYNNEI. The CDR3 DNA reads as TGTGCCAGCACCCCTTTGGGCGGGGTAAATCAGCCCCAGCATTTT. Amino acid sequence: CASTPLGGVNQPQHF.

The V call is TRBV30, the J call TRBJ2-1; TRBD2 agrees at 12 bases. Per the germline V gene, CDR1 is GTSNPN and CDR2 is SVGIG (reference sequence). This CDR3 has 14 residues. The trim removed 4 bases at V and 7 bases at J, leaving 5 bases unmatched. The CDR3, as DNA: TGTGCCTGGAATCTAGCGGGGGGGCATAATGAGCAGTTCTTC. Protein: CAWNLAGGHNEQFF.

The V and J genes are TRBV5-1 and TRBJ1-2; 7 bases line up with TRBD1. This CDR3 comprises 13 residues. The V segment lost 0 bases and the J segment 8 bases; nucleotides outside the gene matches: 4. CDR1 is SGHRS, CDR2 YFSETQ, per germline. This chain's CDR3 is CASSLGDREGYTF. In nucleotides, the CDR3 is TGCGCCAGCAGCTTGGGAGACAGGGAAGGCTACACCTTC.

The CDR3 DNA reads TGTGCCAGTAGTATAAGCGGACTGATCTATAATTCACCCCTCCACTTT. Protein sequence: CASSISGLIYNSPLHF. The rearrangement links TRBV19 to TRBJ1-6; D unresolved. The V gene lost 2 bases and the J gene lost 3 bases, with 11 bases spanning the gap. CDR1 LNHDA and CDR2 SQIVND come from the germline V gene (reference sequence). CDR3 length: 16 residues.

The V gene is TRBV2, the J gene TRBJ2-2, with D maybe TRBD1 (6 bases). The V end was cut by 6 bases, the J end by 6 bases, with 11 bases between. CDR3 size: 13 residues. The V gene's germline CDR1 is SNHLY and CDR2 FYNNEI. The CDR3 bases are TGTGCCAGCAGGGCTGGGACATCCGGGGAGCTGTTTTTT. It specifies CASRAGTSGELFF.

The rearrangement joins TRBV28 to TRBJ2-1; D is ambiguous. Germline CDR1 reads MDHEN; CDR2 reads SYDVKM. The CDR3 is 12 residues long. Trimming cost V 4 bases and J 10 bases, with 11 bases left between them. CDR3 sequence: CASSSIQWEQFF. CDR3 DNA sequence: TGTGCCAGCAGTTCGATTCAGTGGGAGCAGTTCTTC.

V and J are TRBV6-5 and TRBJ2-1; TRBD2 matches at 13 bases. V shed 8 bases, J shed 3 bases, and the junction held 4 bases outside the gene matches. Germline V CDR1 and CDR2: MNHEY, SVGAGI. The CDR3 loop spans 15 amino acids. The CDR3 DNA follows: TGTGCCAGCTTAGGGACTAGCGGGGACTACAATGAGCAGTTCTTC. It codes for CASLGTSGDYNEQFF.

This chain uses TRBV28 with TRBJ2-7; D perhaps matches TRBD1 (5 bases). The germline V and J ends were trimmed by 5 bases and 2 bases, with 10 bases remaining between them. This CDR3 has 13 amino acids. Per germline, CDR1 MDHEN and CDR2 SYDVKM. The CDR3 DNA sequence: TGTGCCAGCAGTCCCTGGACACCCTACGAGCAGTACTTC. Protein sequence: CASSPWTPYEQYF.

The chain combines TRBV19 with TRBJ2-2, with D possibly TRBD1 on 7 matching bases. Looked up from germline, CDR1 is LNHDA and CDR2 is SQIVND (reference sequence). V was clipped by 3 bases and J by 5 bases, with 13 bases between them. The CDR3 loop spans 15 amino acids. The CDR3 loop is CASSIKQGGTGELFF. Written as DNA, the CDR3 is TGTGCCAGTAGTATCAAGCAGGGGGGAACCGGGGAGCTGTTTTTT.

V usage is TRBV3-1 (or the pseudogene TRBV3-2) and J usage is TRBJ2-4, with 7 bases fitting TRBD1. J lost 15 bases, V lost 2 bases, and 10 bases had no gene match. Germline V lookup: CDR1 LGHDT, CDR2 YNNKEL (reference sequence). This CDR3 comprises 13 residues. The CDR3 region has the DNA TGTGCCAGCAGCCAACAAAGACAGGGCTCGCGGTACTTC. Amino acid sequence: CASSQQRQGSRYF.

This rearrangement joins TRBV6-1 to TRBJ1-5; D may be TRBD1 (5 bases). Per the germline V gene, CDR1 is MNHNS and CDR2 is SASEGT. V was clipped by 2 bases and J by 6 bases, with 8 bases between them. CDR3 length: 13 amino acids. The CDR3 nucleotides are TGTGCCAGCAGTGAACAGGGATCTCAGCCCCAGCATTTT. It is translated as CASSEQGSQPQHF.

The V and J genes are TRBV20-1 and TRBJ2-5; D is uncertain. The V end was cut by 3 bases, the J end by 1 base, with 12 bases between. Per germline, CDR1 DFQATT and CDR2 SNEGSKA (reference sequence). The CDR3 runs to 14 residues. The CDR3 DNA sequence: TGCAGTGCTAGTTTAGCCAGAGCCCAAGAGACCCAGTACTTC. As protein: CSASLARAQETQYF.

The rearrangement links TRBV7-2 to TRBJ1-1; D uncertain. V lost 7 bases, J lost 6 bases, and 15 bases lay in between. Germline V gives CDR1 SGHTA, CDR2 FQGNSA. The CDR3 runs 13 residues. Here the CDR3 DNA reads TGTGCCAGCACCCCTAATTCCGGGGCTGAAGCTTTCTTT. Its protein product is CASTPNSGAEAFF.

This sequence joins TRBV5-1 and TRBJ1-4; D not certain. V lost 0 bases to trimming and J lost 4 bases, with 4 bases between them. This CDR3 is 13 amino acids long. Germline assignment: CDR1 SGHRS and CDR2 YFSETQ. The CDR3 reads CASSLGHNEKLFF. The CDR3 nucleotides are TGCGCCAGCAGCTTGGGTCATAATGAAAAACTGTTTTTT. The whole variable domain, filled in from reference TRBV5-1 and TRBJ1-4, reads KAGVTQTPRYLIKTRGQQVTLSCSPISGHRSVSWYQQTPGQGLQFLFEYFSETQRNKGNFPGRFSGRQFSNSRSEMNVSTLELGDSALYLCASSLGHNEKLFFGSGTQLSVL.

The V and J genes are TRBV16 and TRBJ1-4; TRBD1 agrees at 7 bases. V lost 4 bases and J lost 4; bases outside the gene matches: 9. CDR1 and CDR2 from the germline V gene are KGHSY and FQNENV. This CDR3 spans 16 amino acids. This CDR3 is CASSRWGTAGNEKLFF. The CDR3 DNA reads TGTGCCAGCAGCCGGTGGGGGACAGCGGGTAATGAAAAACTGTTTTTT.

The genes are TRBV5-6 and TRBJ2-4; D perhaps matches TRBD2 (5 bases). Germline V CDR1 and CDR2: SGHDT, YYEEEE. V was clipped by 4 bases and J by 6 bases, with 14 bases between them. The CDR3 covers 14 residues. The CDR3 DNA reads as TGTGCCAGCAGCCCTGAGATACGGGGAAACATTCAGTACTTC. This codes for CASSPEIRGNIQYF.

The chain joins TRBV9 to TRBJ1-2, with D possibly TRBD1 on 6 matching bases. Germline lookup yields CDR1 SGDLS and CDR2 YYNGEE. This CDR3 comprises 16 residues. The V end was cut by 0 bases, the J end by 4 bases, with 16 bases between. Here the CDR3 reads CASSVDFEGEFYGYTF. The CDR3, as DNA: TGTGCCAGCAGCGTAGATTTCGAGGGGGAGTTCTATGGCTACACCTTC.

V gene TRBV19 combines with J gene TRBJ2-1, with D possibly being TRBD1 (7 bases). The ends were cut back, 6 bases at V and 1 base at J, with 16 bases in the middle. The CDR3 contains 16 residues. Germline CDR1 reads LNHDA; CDR2 reads SQIVND (reference sequence). The CDR3 region is CASSALQGTSYNEQFF. In DNA form, the CDR3 reads TGTGCCAGTAGCGCTTTACAGGGGACTTCCTACAATGAGCAGTTCTTC.

This chain connects TRBV2 to TRBJ2-1, with D possibly being TRBD1 (6 bases). This CDR3 region has 17 residues. Germline V gene sequence: CDR1 SNHLY, CDR2 FYNNEI. Deletions cut 6 bases from V and 0 bases from J, with 18 bases between. The CDR3 DNA sequence: TGTGCCAGCAGAGACCCCGTGGGACACCTCTCCTACAATGAGCAGTTCTTC. Translated: CASRDPVGHLSYNEQFF.

This clone was observed a few times. The chain couples TRBV7-9 to TRBJ1-5; no clear D gene. Germline CDR1 is SEHNR and CDR2 is FQNEAQ (reference sequence). The CDR3 runs to 15 residues. Deletions cut 5 bases from V and 4 bases from J, with 15 bases between. CDR3 bases: TGTGCCAGCAGCCCCGGGGAGGGTGAGAATCAGCCCCAGCATTTT. Protein: CASSPGEGENQPQHF.

Details on this clone: One junction end does not reproduce the germline sequence, and a read error may be involved. The J gene is TRBJ1-4, the V gene TRBV2, with a possible D match to TRBD1 (6 bases). CDR1 is SNHLY, CDR2 FYNNEI, per germline. The CDR3 loop spans 15 amino acids. This CDR3 is CASSEGTSLNEKLFF. The CDR3 nucleotides read TGTGCCAGCAGCGAAGGGACAAGCCTTAATGAAAAACTGTTTTTT.

The chain joins TRBV4-1 to TRBJ2-3, with 9 positions matching TRBD1. Per the germline V gene, CDR1 is MGHRA and CDR2 is YSYEKL. This CDR3 contains 13 residues. The V gene end was trimmed by 0 bases and the J gene end by 14 bases; junction bases not matched to a gene: 6. CDR3 DNA: TGCGCCAGCAGCCAAGAACCGGGGACAGGGTTGTATTTT. It translates to CASSQEPGTGLYF.

This clone was counted once. The rearrangement uses TRBV15 and TRBJ2-3; no clear D gene. CDR3 length equals 12 residues. V was cut by 2 bases and J by 6 bases, with 6 bases left in between. CDR1 and CDR2 (germline): LNHNV, YYDKDF (reference sequence). The CDR3 here is CATSRFRDTQYF. The CDR3 nucleotides read TGTGCCACCAGCAGATTTCGTGATACGCAGTATTTT.

The gene calls are TRBV21-1 and TRBJ1-1; the DNA was not compared with TRBD1, the D call given in the table. TRBV21-1 is annotated as a pseudogene. The CDR3 sequence is 15 residues long. The CDR3 is CASSRKTGYYTEAFF. CDR3 DNA sequence: TGTGCCAGCAGCCGTAAGACAGGCTATTACACTGAAGCTTTCTTT.

CDR3 residues: CASSLGAGGPRETQYF. In DNA form, the CDR3 reads TGTGCCAGCAGCTTAGGAGCGGGGGGCCCACGAGAGACCCAGTACTTC. The rearrangement joins TRBV7-6 to TRBJ2-5; 9 bases line up with TRBD2. This CDR3 contains 16 residues. The germline CDR1 and CDR2 sequences are SGHVS and FNYEAQ. The V gene end was trimmed by 1 base and the J gene end by 4 bases; junction bases not matched to a gene: 7.

The chain employs TRBV5-6 and TRBJ1-1, with 10 bases identical to TRBD1. This CDR3 contains 17 residues. Trimming cost V 2 bases and J 2 bases; bases outside gene matches: 9. CDR1 and CDR2 from the germline V gene are SGHDT and YYEEEE. CDR3: CASSLVRTGGLNTEAFF. The CDR3 region has the DNA TGTGCCAGCAGCTTAGTCCGGACAGGGGGGCTTAACACTGAAGCTTTCTTT. Based on the CDR3 plus reference TRBV5-6 and TRBJ1-1, the full variable domain is DAGVTQSPTHLIKTRGQQVTLRCSPKSGHDTVSWYQQALGQGPQFIFQYYEEEERQRGNFPDRFSGHQFPNYSSELNVNALLLGDSALYLCASSLVRTGGLNTEAFFGQGTRLTVV.